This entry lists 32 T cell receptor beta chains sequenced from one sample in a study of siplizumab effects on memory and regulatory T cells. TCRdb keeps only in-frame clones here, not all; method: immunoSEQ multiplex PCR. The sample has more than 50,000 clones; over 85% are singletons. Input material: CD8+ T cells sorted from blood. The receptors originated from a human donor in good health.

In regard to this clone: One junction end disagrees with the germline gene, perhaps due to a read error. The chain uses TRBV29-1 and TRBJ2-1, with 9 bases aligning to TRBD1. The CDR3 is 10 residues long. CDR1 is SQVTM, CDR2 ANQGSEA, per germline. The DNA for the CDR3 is TGCAGCGCTCTCGGGACAGGGCTTGTCTTC. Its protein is CSALGTGLVF.

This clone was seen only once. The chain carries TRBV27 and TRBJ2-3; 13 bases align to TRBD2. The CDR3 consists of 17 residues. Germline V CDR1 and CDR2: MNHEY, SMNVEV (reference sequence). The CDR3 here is CVSLGTSGKFSTDTQYF. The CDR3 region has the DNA TGTGTCAGTCTGGGGACTAGCGGGAAATTTAGCACAGATACGCAGTATTTT.

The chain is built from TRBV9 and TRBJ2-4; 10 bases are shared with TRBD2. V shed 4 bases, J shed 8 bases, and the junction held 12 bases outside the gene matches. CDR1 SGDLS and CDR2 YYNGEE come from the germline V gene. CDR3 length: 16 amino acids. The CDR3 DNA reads TGTGCCAGCAGCCCCGGGACTAGCGCCAGGTGGGACATTCAGTACTTC. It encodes CASSPGTSARWDIQYF.

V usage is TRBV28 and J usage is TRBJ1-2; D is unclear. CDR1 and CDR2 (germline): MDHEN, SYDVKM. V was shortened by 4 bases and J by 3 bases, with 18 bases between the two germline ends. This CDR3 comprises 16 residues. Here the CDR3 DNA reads TGTGCCAGCAGTTCAGTGGTGATCAGGAAGGACTATGGCTACACCTTC. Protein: CASSSVVIRKDYGYTF.

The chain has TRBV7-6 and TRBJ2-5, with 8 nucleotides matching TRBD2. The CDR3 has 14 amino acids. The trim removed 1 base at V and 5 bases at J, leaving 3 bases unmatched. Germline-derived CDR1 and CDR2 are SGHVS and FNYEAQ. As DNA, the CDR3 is TGTGCCAGCAGCTTAGGGAGCGGGGGTGAGACCCAGTACTTC. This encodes CASSLGSGGETQYF.

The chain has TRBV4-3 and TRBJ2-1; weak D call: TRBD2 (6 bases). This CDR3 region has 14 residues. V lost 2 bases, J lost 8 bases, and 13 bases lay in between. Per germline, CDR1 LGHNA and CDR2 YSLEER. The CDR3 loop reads CASSQSGRKDEQFF. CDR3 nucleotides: TGCGCCAGCAGCCAATCCGGGAGAAAGGATGAGCAGTTCTTC.

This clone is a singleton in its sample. Written as DNA, the CDR3 is TGTGCCTGGAGTCCCGGGACAGGGGTCCATCAGCCCCAGCATTTT. It translates to CAWSPGTGVHQPQHF. The rearrangement links TRBV30 to TRBJ1-5, with TRBD1 identical over 10 bases. The CDR3 runs 15 residues. Germline CDR1 GTSNPN, CDR2 SVGIG (reference sequence). V gave up 2 bases and J gave up 5 bases; unmatched junction bases: 6.

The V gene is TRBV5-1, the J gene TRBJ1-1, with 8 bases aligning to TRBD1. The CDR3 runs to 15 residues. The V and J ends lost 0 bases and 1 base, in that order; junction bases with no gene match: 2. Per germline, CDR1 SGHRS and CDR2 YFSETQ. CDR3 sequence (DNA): TGCGCCAGCAGCTTGGGCGGGACAGGGAACACTGAAGCTTTCTTT. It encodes CASSLGGTGNTEAFF.

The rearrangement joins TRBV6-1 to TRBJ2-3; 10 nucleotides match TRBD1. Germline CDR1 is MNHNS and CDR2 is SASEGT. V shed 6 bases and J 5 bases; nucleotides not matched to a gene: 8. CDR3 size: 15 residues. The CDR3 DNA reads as TGTGCCAGCAGGGATTGGACAGGGGGAGAAGATACGCAGTATTTT. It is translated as CASRDWTGGEDTQYF.

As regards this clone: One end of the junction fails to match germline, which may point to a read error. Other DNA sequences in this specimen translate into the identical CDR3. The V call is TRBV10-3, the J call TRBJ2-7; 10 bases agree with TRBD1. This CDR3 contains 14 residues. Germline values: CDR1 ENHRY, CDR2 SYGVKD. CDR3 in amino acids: CAIRAGTGAYEQYF. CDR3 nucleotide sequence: TGCGCCATCAGGGCCGGGACAGGGGCCTACGAGCAGTACTTC.

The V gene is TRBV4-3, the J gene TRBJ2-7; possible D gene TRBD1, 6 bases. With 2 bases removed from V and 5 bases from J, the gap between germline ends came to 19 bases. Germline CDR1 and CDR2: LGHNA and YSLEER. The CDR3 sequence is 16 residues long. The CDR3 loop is CASSQNPRGASDEQYF. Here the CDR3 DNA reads TGCGCCAGCAGCCAAAACCCCAGGGGCGCATCTGACGAGCAGTACTTC.

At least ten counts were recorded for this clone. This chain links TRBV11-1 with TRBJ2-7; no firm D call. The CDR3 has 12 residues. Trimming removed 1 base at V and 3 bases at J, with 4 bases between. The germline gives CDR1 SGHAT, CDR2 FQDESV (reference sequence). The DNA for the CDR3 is TGTGCCAGCAGCTTAGTGTTCTACGAGCAGTACTTC. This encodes CASSLVFYEQYF.

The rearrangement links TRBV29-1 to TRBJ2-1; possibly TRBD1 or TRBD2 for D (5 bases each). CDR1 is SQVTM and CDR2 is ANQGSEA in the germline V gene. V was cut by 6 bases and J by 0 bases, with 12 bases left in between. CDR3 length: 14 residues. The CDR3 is CSVAPGSSYNEQFF. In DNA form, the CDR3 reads TGCAGCGTGGCCCCAGGGAGCTCCTACAATGAGCAGTTCTTC.

The CDR3: CASTTDGYGYTF. The CDR3 region has the DNA TGTGCCAGCACTACCGACGGATATGGCTACACCTTC. The rearrangement links TRBV7-9 to TRBJ1-2; the D is unclear. This CDR3 has 12 amino acids. V was pared by 7 bases and J by 5 bases, with 11 bases between. Germline loops: CDR1 SEHNR, CDR2 FQNEAQ (reference sequence).

CDR3 amino acids: CAIRGITNTGELFF. The DNA of the CDR3 is TGTGCCATCAGGGGTATTACGAACACCGGGGAGCTGTTTTTT. J is TRBJ2-2 and V is TRBV10-3; D is unresolved. V was cut by 6 bases and J by 0 bases, with 8 bases left in between. Germline V lookup: CDR1 ENHRY, CDR2 SYGVKD. The CDR3 is made up of 14 amino acids.

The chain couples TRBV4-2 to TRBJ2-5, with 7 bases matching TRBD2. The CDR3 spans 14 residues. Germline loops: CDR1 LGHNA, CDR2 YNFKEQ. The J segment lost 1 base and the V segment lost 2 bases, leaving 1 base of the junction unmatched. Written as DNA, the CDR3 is TGTGCCAGCAGCCAATCTAGCGGCCAAGAGACCCAGTACTTC. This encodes CASSQSSGQETQYF.

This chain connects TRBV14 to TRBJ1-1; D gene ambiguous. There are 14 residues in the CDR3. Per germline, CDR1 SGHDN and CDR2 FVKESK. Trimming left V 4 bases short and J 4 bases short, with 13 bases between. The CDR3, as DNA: TGTGCCAGCAGCCCGACCGGACGGGGCACTGAAGCTTTCTTT. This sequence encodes CASSPTGRGTEAFF.

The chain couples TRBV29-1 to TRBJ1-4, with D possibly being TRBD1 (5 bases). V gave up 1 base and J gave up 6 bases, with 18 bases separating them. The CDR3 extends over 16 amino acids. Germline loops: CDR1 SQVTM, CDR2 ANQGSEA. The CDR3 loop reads CSVEAGGRGMDEKLFF. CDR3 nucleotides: TGCAGCGTTGAAGCGGGGGGAAGAGGGATGGATGAAAAACTGTTTTTT. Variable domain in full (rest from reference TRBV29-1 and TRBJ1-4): SAVISQKPSRDICQRGTSLTIQCQVDSQVTMMFWYRQQPGQSLTLIATANQGSEATYESGFVIDKFPISRPNLTFSTLTVSNMSPEDSSIYLCSVEAGGRGMDEKLFFGSGTQLSVL.

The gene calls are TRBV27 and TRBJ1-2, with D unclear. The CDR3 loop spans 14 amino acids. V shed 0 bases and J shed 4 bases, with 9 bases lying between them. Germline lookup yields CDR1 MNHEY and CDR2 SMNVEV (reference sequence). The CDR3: CASSLSPKGYGYTF. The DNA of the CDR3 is TGTGCCAGCAGTTTATCTCCCAAGGGCTATGGCTACACCTTC.

The CDR3 nucleotides are TGCGCCAGCAGCTTCATCGGGGGCGGGCGGAATGGCTACACCTTC. Amino acid sequence: CASSFIGGGRNGYTF. The genes are TRBV5-1 and TRBJ1-2; D might be TRBD1 (6 bases). The length of the CDR3 is 15 residues. Germline assignment: CDR1 SGHRS and CDR2 YFSETQ. The V and J ends lost 2 bases and 6 bases respectively, with 17 bases between them.

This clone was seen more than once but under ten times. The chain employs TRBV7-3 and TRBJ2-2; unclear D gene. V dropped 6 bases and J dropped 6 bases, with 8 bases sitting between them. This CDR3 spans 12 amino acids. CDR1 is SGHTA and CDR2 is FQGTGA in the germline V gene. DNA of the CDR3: TGTGCCAGCAGTGGAGCTCCCGGGGAGCTGTTTTTT. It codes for CASSGAPGELFF. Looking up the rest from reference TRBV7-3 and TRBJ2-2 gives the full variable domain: GAGVSQTPSNKVTEKGKYVELRCDPISGHTALYWYRQSLGQGPEFLIYFQGTGAADDSGLPNDRFFAVRPEGSVSTLKIQRTERGDSAVYLCASSGAPGELFFGEGSRLTVL.

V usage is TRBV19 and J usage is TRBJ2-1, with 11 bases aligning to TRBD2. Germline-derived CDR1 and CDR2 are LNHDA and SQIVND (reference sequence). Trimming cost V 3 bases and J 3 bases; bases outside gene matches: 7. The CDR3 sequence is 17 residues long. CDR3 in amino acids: CASSIPWTSGHYNEQFF. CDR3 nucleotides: TGTGCCAGTAGTATCCCCTGGACTAGCGGGCACTACAATGAGCAGTTCTTC.

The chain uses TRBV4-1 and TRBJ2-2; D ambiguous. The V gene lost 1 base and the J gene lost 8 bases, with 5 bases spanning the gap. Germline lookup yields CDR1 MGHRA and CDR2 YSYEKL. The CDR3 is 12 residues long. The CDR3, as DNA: TGCGCCAGCAGCCAAGGTTTTGGGGAGCTGTTTTTT. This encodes CASSQGFGELFF.

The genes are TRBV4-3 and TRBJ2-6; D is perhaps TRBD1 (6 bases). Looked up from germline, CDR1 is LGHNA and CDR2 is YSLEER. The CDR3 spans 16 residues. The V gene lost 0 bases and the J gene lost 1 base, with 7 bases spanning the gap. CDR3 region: CASSQDQGSGANVLTF. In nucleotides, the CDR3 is TGCGCCAGCAGCCAAGACCAGGGGTCTGGGGCCAACGTCCTGACTTTC.

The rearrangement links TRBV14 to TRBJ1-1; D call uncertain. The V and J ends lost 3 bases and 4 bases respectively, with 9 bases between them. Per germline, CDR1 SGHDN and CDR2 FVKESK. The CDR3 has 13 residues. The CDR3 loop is CASSHGVGTEAFF. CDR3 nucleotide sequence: TGTGCCAGCAGCCATGGGGTTGGCACTGAAGCTTTCTTT. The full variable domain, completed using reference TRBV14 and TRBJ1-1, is EAGVTQFPSHSVIEKGQTVTLRCDPISGHDNLYWYRRVMGKEIKFLLHFVKESKQDESGMPNNRFLAERTGGTYSTLKVQPAELEDSGVYFCASSHGVGTEAFFGQGTRLTVV.

The CDR3 loop reads CASSVDGAAQETQYF. CDR3 DNA sequence: TGTGCCAGCAGCGTAGACGGGGCGGCCCAAGAGACCCAGTACTTC. This chain uses TRBV9 with TRBJ2-5, with D perhaps assigned TRBD1 or TRBD2 (5 bases each). The CDR3 loop spans 15 amino acids. Trimming took 0 bases from V and 1 from J, leaving 10 bases between them. Per the germline V gene, CDR1 is SGDLS and CDR2 is YYNGEE.

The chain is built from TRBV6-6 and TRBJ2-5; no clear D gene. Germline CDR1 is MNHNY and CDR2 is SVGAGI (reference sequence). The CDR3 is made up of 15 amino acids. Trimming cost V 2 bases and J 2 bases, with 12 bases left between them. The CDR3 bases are TGTGCCAGCAGTTACGGTAAACGCCCACAAGAGACCCAGTACTTC. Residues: CASSYGKRPQETQYF.

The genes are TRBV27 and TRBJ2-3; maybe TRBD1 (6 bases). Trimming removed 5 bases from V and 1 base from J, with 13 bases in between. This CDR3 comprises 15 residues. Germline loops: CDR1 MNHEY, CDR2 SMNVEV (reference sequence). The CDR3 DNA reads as TGTGCCAGCAGTCTCCTAGAGGGGGGCACAGATACGCAGTATTTT. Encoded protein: CASSLLEGGTDTQYF.

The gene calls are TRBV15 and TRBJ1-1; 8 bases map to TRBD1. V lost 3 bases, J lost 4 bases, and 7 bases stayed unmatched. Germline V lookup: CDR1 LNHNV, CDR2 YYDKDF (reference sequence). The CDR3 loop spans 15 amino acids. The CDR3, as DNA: TGTGCCACCAGCAGCGACAGGGGAAGGGGCACTGAAGCTTTCTTT. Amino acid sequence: CATSSDRGRGTEAFF.

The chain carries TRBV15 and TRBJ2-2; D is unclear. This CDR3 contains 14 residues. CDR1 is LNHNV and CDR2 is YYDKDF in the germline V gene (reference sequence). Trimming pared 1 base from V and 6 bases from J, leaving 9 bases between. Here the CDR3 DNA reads TGTGCCACCAGCAGAGGAGGTGTCCCCGGGGAGCTGTTTTTT. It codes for CATSRGGVPGELFF.

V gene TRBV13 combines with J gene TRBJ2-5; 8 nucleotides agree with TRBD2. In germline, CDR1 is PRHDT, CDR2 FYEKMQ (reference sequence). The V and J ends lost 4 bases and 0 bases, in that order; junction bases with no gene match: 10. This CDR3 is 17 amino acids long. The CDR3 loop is CASSYAGGMWDQETQYF. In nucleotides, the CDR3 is TGTGCCAGCAGCTACGCGGGGGGTATGTGGGACCAAGAGACCCAGTACTTC.

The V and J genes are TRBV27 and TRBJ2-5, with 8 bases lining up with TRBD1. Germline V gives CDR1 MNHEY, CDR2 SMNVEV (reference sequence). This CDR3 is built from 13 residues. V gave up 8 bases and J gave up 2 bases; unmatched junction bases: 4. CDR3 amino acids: CASGNRGQETQYF. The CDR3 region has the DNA TGTGCCAGCGGAAACAGGGGGCAAGAGACCCAGTACTTC.